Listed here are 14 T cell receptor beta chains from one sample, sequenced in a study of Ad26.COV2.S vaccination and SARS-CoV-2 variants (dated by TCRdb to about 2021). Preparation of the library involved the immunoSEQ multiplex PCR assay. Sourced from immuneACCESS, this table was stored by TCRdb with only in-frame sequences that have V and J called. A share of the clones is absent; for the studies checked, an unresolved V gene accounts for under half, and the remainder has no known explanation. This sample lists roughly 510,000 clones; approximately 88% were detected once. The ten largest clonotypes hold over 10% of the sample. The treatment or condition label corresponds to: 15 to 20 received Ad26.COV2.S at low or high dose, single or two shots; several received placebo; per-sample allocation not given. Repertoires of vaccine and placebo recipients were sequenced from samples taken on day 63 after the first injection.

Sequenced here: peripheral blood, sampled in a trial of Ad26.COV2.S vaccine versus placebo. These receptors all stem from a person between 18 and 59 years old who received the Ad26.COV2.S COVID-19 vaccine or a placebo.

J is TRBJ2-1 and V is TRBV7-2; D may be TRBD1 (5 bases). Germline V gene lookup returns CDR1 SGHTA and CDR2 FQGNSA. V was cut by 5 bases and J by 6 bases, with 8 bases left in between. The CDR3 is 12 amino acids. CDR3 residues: CASSPQGNEQFF. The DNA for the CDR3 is TGTGCCAGCAGCCCGCAGGGCAATGAGCAGTTCTTC.

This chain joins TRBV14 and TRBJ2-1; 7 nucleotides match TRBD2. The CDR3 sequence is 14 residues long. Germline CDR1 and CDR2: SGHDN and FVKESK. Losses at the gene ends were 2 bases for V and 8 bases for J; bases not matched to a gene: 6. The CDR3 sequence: CASSQFAGVYEQFF. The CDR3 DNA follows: TGTGCCAGCAGCCAATTTGCGGGAGTCTATGAGCAGTTCTTC.

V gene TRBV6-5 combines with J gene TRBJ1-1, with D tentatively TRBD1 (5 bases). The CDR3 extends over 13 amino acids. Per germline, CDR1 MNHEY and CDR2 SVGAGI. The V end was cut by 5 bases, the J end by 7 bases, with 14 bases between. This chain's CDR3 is CASSHTRQSEAFF. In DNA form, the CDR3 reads TGTGCCAGCAGTCACACCCGACAGAGTGAAGCTTTCTTT.

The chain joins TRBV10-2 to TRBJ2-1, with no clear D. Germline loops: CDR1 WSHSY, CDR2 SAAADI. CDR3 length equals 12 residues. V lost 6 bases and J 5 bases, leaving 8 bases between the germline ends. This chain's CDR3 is CASRSDNNEQFF. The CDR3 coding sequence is TGCGCCAGCAGGAGCGATAACAATGAGCAGTTCTTC.

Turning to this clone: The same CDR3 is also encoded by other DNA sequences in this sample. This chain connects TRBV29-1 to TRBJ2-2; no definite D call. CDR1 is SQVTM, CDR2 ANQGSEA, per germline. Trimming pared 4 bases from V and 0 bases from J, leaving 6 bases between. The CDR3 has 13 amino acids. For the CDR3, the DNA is TGCAGCGTTGTTTCTCCGAACACCGGGGAGCTGTTTTTT. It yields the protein CSVVSPNTGELFF.

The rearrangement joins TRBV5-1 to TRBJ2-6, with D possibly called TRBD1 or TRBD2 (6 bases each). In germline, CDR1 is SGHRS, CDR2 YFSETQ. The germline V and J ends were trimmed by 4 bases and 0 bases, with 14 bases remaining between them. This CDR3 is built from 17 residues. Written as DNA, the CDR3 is TGCGCCAGCAGCATAGGGGGGCTCTCCTCTGGGGCCAACGTCCTGACTTTC. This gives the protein CASSIGGLSSGANVLTF.

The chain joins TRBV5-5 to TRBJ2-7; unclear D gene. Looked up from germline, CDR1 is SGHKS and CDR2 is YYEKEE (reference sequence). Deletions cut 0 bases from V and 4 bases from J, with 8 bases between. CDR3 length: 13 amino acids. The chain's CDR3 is CASSLVGSYEQYF. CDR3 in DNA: TGTGCCAGCAGCTTGGTAGGTTCTTACGAGCAGTACTTC.

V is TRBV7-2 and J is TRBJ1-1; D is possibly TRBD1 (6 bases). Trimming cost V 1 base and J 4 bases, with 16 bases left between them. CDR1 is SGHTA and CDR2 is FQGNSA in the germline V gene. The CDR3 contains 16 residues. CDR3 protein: CASSLVGGGSATEAFF. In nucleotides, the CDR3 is TGTGCCAGCAGCTTAGTAGGGGGGGGTTCAGCCACTGAAGCTTTCTTT.

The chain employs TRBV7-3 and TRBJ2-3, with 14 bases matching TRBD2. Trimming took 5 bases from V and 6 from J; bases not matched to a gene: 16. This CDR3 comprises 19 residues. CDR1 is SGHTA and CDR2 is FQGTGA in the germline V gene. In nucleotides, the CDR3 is TGTGCCAGCAGCCCCGCCGGGACTAGCGGGAGAGAAAGCTCTGATACGCAGTATTTT. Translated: CASSPAGTSGRESSDTQYF.

DNA for the CDR3: TGTGCCAGCAGTTTCTGGCAGGGAGGGTCGGGAGGCTACACCTTC. As protein: CASSFWQGGSGGYTF. The J gene is TRBJ1-2, the V gene TRBV27; TRBD1 might be the D (5 bases). The CDR3 runs to 15 residues. Trimming took 3 bases from V and 8 from J, leaving 19 bases between them. Germline V gene lookup returns CDR1 MNHEY and CDR2 SMNVEV (reference sequence).

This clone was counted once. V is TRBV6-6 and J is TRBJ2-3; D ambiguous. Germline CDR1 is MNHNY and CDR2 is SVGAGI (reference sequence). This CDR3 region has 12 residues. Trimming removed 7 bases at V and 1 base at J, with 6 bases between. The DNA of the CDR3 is TGTGCCAGCAATTCCGGCACAGATACGCAGTATTTT. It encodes CASNSGTDTQYF.

CDR3 residues: CASSLLGQKFYEQYF. CDR3 bases: TGTGCCAGCAGTTTATTGGGCCAAAAGTTCTACGAGCAGTACTTC. This chain connects TRBV28 to TRBJ2-7; D not certain. V was cut by 1 base and J by 3 bases, with 13 bases left in between. Germline V CDR1 and CDR2: MDHEN, SYDVKM. This CDR3 is 15 amino acids long.

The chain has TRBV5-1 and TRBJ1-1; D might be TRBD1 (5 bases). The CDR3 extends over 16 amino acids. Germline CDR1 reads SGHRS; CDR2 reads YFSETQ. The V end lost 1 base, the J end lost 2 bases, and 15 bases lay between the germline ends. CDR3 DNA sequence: TGCGCCAGCAGCTTGATGGGACGACAGCTTAACACTGAAGCTTTCTTT. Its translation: CASSLMGRQLNTEAFF.

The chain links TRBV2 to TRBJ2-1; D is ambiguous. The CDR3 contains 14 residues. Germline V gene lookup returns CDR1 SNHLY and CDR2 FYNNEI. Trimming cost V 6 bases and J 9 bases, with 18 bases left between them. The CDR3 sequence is CASSPRSNTGEQFF. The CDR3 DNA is TGTGCCAGCAGCCCAAGAAGCAACACGGGTGAGCAGTTCTTC.